This T cell receptor (beta chain) was recorded in a study of blood T cell repertoires in COVID-19. Study summary: PBMCs, B-cell-depleted T cells, or T cells provided the cDNA or gDNA that made up the material.

In the original analysis: By means of reference gene primer amplification, nucleated cell counts were estimated. Measured with immunoSEQ multiplex PCR; TCRdb has only the in-frame clones, and not every one. V and J calls and clone size are those listed in that table; D and trimming were worked out from the DNA. The sample records approximately 200,000 clones, 85% to 90% being singletons. In the case of this clone: Other DNA sequences from this sample encode an identical CDR3 as well.

Participant ages covered about 18 to 90 years across 24 US areas. Trimming cost V 1 base and J 1 base, with 7 bases left between them. The CDR3 runs 14 residues. CDR1 LGHDT and CDR2 YNNKEL come from the germline V gene (reference sequence). This clonotype was sampled from a woman younger than 35 in a cohort exposed to, infected with or recovered from COVID-19 (not recorded which). Source material: PBMCs or T cells enriched from blood (not recorded which). The chain joins TRBV3-1 (or the pseudogene TRBV3-2) to TRBJ1-2, with D uncertain. The CDR3 region is CASSQGAGNYGYTF. The DNA for the CDR3 is TGTGCCAGCAGCCAAGGGGCGGGTAACTATGGCTACACCTTC.